This T cell receptor beta chain was retrieved from a study of early T cells in non-severe SARS-CoV-2 infection. V dropped 1 base and J dropped 6 bases, with 9 bases sitting between them. The length of the CDR3 is 13 residues. TCRdb reanalysed the 5' RACE reads using MiXCR and keeps one entry per CDR3 protein. The top ten clones hold 21% of a sample with approximately 110,000 distinct CDR3 sequences, under 15% of them seen once. The sequencing input was whole blood. This sequence was found in an adult who was a healthcare worker with PCR-confirmed SARS-CoV-2 infection or an uninfected control (not recorded which). This chain links TRBV12-3 or TRBV12-4 with TRBJ1-1; weak D call: TRBD1 (6 bases). CDR3 nucleotide sequence: TGTGCCAGCAGTTTAGTGGGGGCTGCTGAAGCTTTCTTT. It is translated as CASSLVGAAEAFF.